The next 29 T cell receptor beta chains were all read from a single sample in a study of graft-versus-host responses after intestinal transplantation. TCRdb keeps only in-frame clones here, not all; method: immunoSEQ multiplex PCR. This table holds approximately 75,000 clones, about 90% found once. For these receptors, no antigen is known. Sequencing was performed on unstimulated CD8+ T cells sorted from spleen or lymph node cells, taken before transplant. All receptors derive from a human donor who was the organ donor for an intestinal transplant.

The chain joins TRBV5-6 to TRBJ1-5; TRBD1 aligns across 7 bases. V dropped 0 bases and J dropped 0; count of bases not matched to a gene: 6. Germline V gives CDR1 SGHDT, CDR2 YYEEEE. The CDR3 is made up of 17 amino acids. This chain's CDR3 is CASSLVRGRDSNQPQHF. CDR3 coding DNA: TGTGCCAGCAGCTTGGTTAGGGGGCGGGATAGCAATCAGCCCCAGCATTTT.

The rearrangement uses TRBV27 and TRBJ1-6; D is possibly TRBD1 (5 bases). The V end lost 3 bases, the J end lost 9 bases, and 12 bases lay between the germline ends. Germline assignment: CDR1 MNHEY and CDR2 SMNVEV (reference sequence). CDR3 size: 14 residues. CDR3 DNA sequence: TGTGCCAGCAGTTTTGGGGGGGGAAGTTCACCCCTCCACTTT. Protein: CASSFGGGSSPLHF.

The chain is built from TRBV30 and TRBJ2-3; 9 bases are shared with TRBD2. Germline assignment: CDR1 GTSNPN and CDR2 SVGIG (reference sequence). V shed 4 bases, J shed 2 bases, and the junction held 10 bases outside the gene matches. The CDR3 has 16 amino acids. CDR3 amino acids: CAWMSGGPRVTDTQYF. In nucleotides, the CDR3 is TGTGCCTGGATGAGCGGGGGGCCCCGAGTCACAGATACGCAGTATTTT.

V usage is TRBV4-2 and J usage is TRBJ2-5, with D maybe TRBD1 (5 bases). V lost 0 bases and J 5 bases, leaving 16 bases between the germline ends. Looked up from germline, CDR1 is LGHNA and CDR2 is YNFKEQ. CDR3 size: 16 residues. CDR3 residues: CASSQEVGQGGETQYF. DNA for the CDR3: TGTGCCAGCAGCCAAGAGGTTGGGCAGGGTGGGGAGACCCAGTACTTC.

The chain combines TRBV9 with TRBJ2-1; 11 bases are shared with TRBD1. The V gene end was trimmed by 5 bases and the J gene end by 7 bases; junction bases not matched to a gene: 8. Germline loops: CDR1 SGDLS, CDR2 YYNGEE. The CDR3 spans 15 residues. The CDR3 coding sequence is TGTGCCAGCAGTGCCGGGACAGGGGGATTTAATGAGCAGTTCTTC. Residues: CASSAGTGGFNEQFF. The full variable domain, its missing parts supplied by reference TRBV9 and TRBJ2-1, is DSGVTQTPKHLITATGQRVTLRCSPRSGDLSVYWYQQSLDQGLQFLIQYYNGEERAKGNILERFSAQQFPDLHSELNLSSLELGDSALYFCASSAGTGGFNEQFFGPGTRLTVL.

This sequence joins TRBV2 and TRBJ2-7, with D tentatively TRBD2 (5 bases). The CDR3 is made up of 13 amino acids. Trimming removed 7 bases at V and 4 bases at J, with 14 bases between. Looked up from germline, CDR1 is SNHLY and CDR2 is FYNNEI. The CDR3 reads CASTPGYGYEQYV. The CDR3 DNA sequence: TGTGCCAGCACCCCGGGATACGGTTACGAGCAGTACGTC.

The J gene is TRBJ1-1, the V gene TRBV7-8, with 7 nucleotides matching TRBD1. This CDR3 region has 16 residues. The V gene end was trimmed by 6 bases and the J gene end by 4 bases; junction bases not matched to a gene: 14. Per germline, CDR1 SGHVS and CDR2 FQNEAQ. CDR3 DNA: TGTGCCAGCAGTCCTTCCCTCGGGCAGGGGGGCACTGAAGCTTTCTTT. Protein: CASSPSLGQGGTEAFF.

This chain joins TRBV10-1 and TRBJ1-2; 10 bases align to TRBD1. The junction had 11 bases not matched to a gene; V was cut back by 4 bases and J by 6 bases. CDR3 length: 16 residues. From germline, CDR1 is WNHNN and CDR2 SYGVQD (reference sequence). The CDR3: CASSGNSGQGKDGYTF. CDR3 DNA sequence: TGCGCCAGCAGTGGGAATTCGGGACAGGGGAAAGATGGCTACACCTTC.

The chain carries TRBV19 and TRBJ2-1, with TRBD1 matching 9 bases. CDR1 LNHDA and CDR2 SQIVND come from the germline V gene (reference sequence). The V and J ends lost 7 bases and 6 bases, in that order; junction bases with no gene match: 10. The CDR3 sequence is 15 residues long. The CDR3 nucleotides are TGTGCCAGTAACAGTAGATTGACAGGGGGCAATGAGCAGTTCTTC. It specifies CASNSRLTGGNEQFF.

The chain is built from TRBV15 and TRBJ1-2; TRBD1 is a possible D gene (6 bases). Trimming took 0 bases from V and 8 from J, leaving 28 bases between them. CDR1 is LNHNV and CDR2 is YYDKDF in the germline V gene (reference sequence). The CDR3 is 19 residues long. As DNA, the CDR3 is TGTGCCACCAGCAGAGAACAGACTACACAACAGGGTGAGAGTCGGGGCTACACCTTC. The encoded protein is CATSREQTTQQGESRGYTF.

The CDR3 reads CASSRYGDSEKLFF. DNA for the CDR3: TGTGCCAGCAGTAGGTATGGGGACAGCGAGAAACTGTTTTTT. The rearrangement links TRBV6-5 to TRBJ1-4, with TRBD1 matching 7 bases. Germline CDR1 is MNHEY and CDR2 is SVGAGI. The V segment lost 5 bases and the J segment 11 bases; nucleotides outside the gene matches: 11. This CDR3 is built from 14 residues.

The V and J genes are TRBV19 and TRBJ1-6; TRBD1 agrees at 7 bases. Germline loops: CDR1 LNHDA, CDR2 SQIVND (reference sequence). With V trimmed by 10 bases and J by 12 bases, 18 bases remained unmatched. CDR3 length equals 15 residues. CDR3 bases: TGTGCCACTACTGTCGGACAGGCCGGGATTTTACCCCTCCACTTT. This translates into CATTVGQAGILPLHF.

This clone was seen a single time. The chain's CDR3 is CASSHPDRTILWGYTF. CDR3 in DNA: TGTGCCAGCAGTCACCCCGACAGGACGATTCTATGGGGCTACACCTTC. The chain combines TRBV6-6 with TRBJ1-2; TRBD1 is a possible D gene (6 bases). Germline V lookup: CDR1 MNHNY, CDR2 SVGAGI (reference sequence). The CDR3 loop spans 16 amino acids. The V end was cut by 5 bases, the J end by 8 bases, with 24 bases between.

The V gene is TRBV29-1, the J gene TRBJ1-2, with TRBD1 matching 9 bases. The germline V gene has CDR1 SQVTM and CDR2 ANQGSEA. V shed 8 bases, J shed 3 bases, and the junction held 13 bases outside the gene matches. The CDR3 loop spans 15 amino acids. CDR3 loop: CSTRSQGQGHYGYTF. DNA of the CDR3: TGCAGCACCCGAAGCCAGGGACAGGGACACTATGGCTACACCTTC.

V usage is TRBV5-4 and J usage is TRBJ2-5; a weak D match, TRBD1 (7 bases). V dropped 1 base and J dropped 0 bases, with 16 bases sitting between them. Germline lookup yields CDR1 SGHNT and CDR2 YYREEE (reference sequence). This CDR3 has 17 amino acids. The CDR3 DNA reads as TGTGCCAGCAGCTTGCCCAGGGCAGGGGGGTACCAAGAGACCCAGTACTTC. Residues: CASSLPRAGGYQETQYF.

The V gene is TRBV2, the J gene TRBJ2-1; TRBD1 might be the D (6 bases). The ends were cut back, 4 bases at V and 8 bases at J, with 12 bases in the middle. Germline V gene lookup returns CDR1 SNHLY and CDR2 FYNNEI. The CDR3 totals 13 residues. The CDR3 here is CASSGTESHEQFF. The CDR3, as DNA: TGTGCCAGCAGTGGGACAGAGTCCCATGAGCAGTTCTTC. The full variable domain, with the rest looked up from reference TRBV2 and TRBJ2-1, is EPEVTQTPSHQVTQMGQEVILRCVPISNHLYFYWYRQILGQKVEFLVSFYNNEISEKSEIFDDQFSVERPDGSNFTLKIRSTKLEDSAMYFCASSGTESHEQFFGPGTRLTVL.

CDR3 in amino acids: CASSPGQYGYTF. CDR3 in DNA: TGTGCCAGCAGCCCCGGACAGTATGGCTACACCTTC. V and J are TRBV7-2 and TRBJ1-2, with D perhaps TRBD1 (6 bases). Germline values: CDR1 SGHTA, CDR2 FQGNSA. This CDR3 is built from 12 residues. The V end was cut by 5 bases, the J end by 5 bases, with 9 bases between.

The rearrangement uses TRBV7-8 and TRBJ1-2; the D gene is possibly TRBD1 (5 bases). Germline V lookup: CDR1 SGHVS, CDR2 FQNEAQ. The CDR3 length is 15 residues. Trimming took 2 bases from V and 6 from J, leaving 16 bases between them. The CDR3 DNA reads TGTGCCAGCAGCTTAATAACGGGTCAGGGAAATGGCTACACCTTC. Its protein is CASSLITGQGNGYTF.

The table lists this clone with a few counts. CDR3 nucleotide sequence: TGTGCCAGCAGCTTTCGACAGGGCTACGAGCAGTACGTC. This gives the protein CASSFRQGYEQYV. The rearrangement links TRBV7-2 to TRBJ2-7; 7 bases align to TRBD1. The CDR3 is 13 amino acids. The germline V gene has CDR1 SGHTA and CDR2 FQGNSA. Trimming took 3 bases from V and 3 from J; bases not matched to a gene: 2.

The chain employs TRBV5-4 and TRBJ2-2; D perhaps matches TRBD2 (7 bases). Trimming pared 1 base from V and 4 bases from J, leaving 11 bases between. The CDR3 totals 15 residues. Per germline, CDR1 SGHNT and CDR2 YYREEE (reference sequence). CDR3 protein: CASSLSGGSTGELFF. CDR3 bases: TGTGCCAGCAGCTTGTCGGGGGGCTCCACCGGGGAGCTGTTTTTT.

The rearrangement links TRBV6-5 to TRBJ1-2; D might be TRBD1 (5 bases). The CDR3 contains 16 residues. Germline V lookup: CDR1 MNHEY, CDR2 SVGAGI. Trimming left V 0 bases short and J 7 bases short, with 18 bases between. This CDR3 is CASSYSLSVGLSGYTF. CDR3 DNA sequence: TGTGCCAGCAGTTACTCTCTGTCGGTGGGGCTTAGTGGCTACACCTTC.

The chain couples TRBV19 to TRBJ1-2; tentatively, D is TRBD1 (6 bases). This CDR3 region has 16 residues. Germline CDR1 is LNHDA and CDR2 is SQIVND (reference sequence). Trimming pared 1 base from V and 2 bases from J, leaving 14 bases between. CDR3 loop: CASSIVPLTGNYGYTF. CDR3 bases: TGTGCCAGTAGTATAGTCCCACTAACAGGGAACTATGGCTACACCTTC.

The chain has TRBV11-2 and TRBJ1-5, with D hard to call. The germline V gene encodes CDR1 SGHAT and CDR2 FQNNGV. The CDR3 is 13 amino acids. The V end lost 5 bases, the J end lost 3 bases, and 8 bases lay between the germline ends. Written as DNA, the CDR3 is TGTGCCAGCAGCCTACTCCTCAATCAGCCCCAGCATTTT. This gives the protein CASSLLLNQPQHF.

Concerning this clone itself: Other DNA sequences in this sample translate to the same CDR3. The rearrangement uses TRBV6-5 and TRBJ1-5; D not certain. Germline lookup yields CDR1 MNHEY and CDR2 SVGAGI. V was trimmed by 6 bases and J by 4 bases, leaving 7 bases between them. The CDR3 is 12 amino acids. CDR3 DNA: TGTGCCAGCAGAACAGAAAATCAGCCCCAGCATTTT. Amino acids: CASRTENQPQHF.

The chain employs TRBV28 and TRBJ2-3; D might be TRBD2 (5 bases). Germline V lookup: CDR1 MDHEN, CDR2 SYDVKM. V was clipped by 5 bases and J by 4 bases, with 16 bases between them. The CDR3 is made up of 15 amino acids. In DNA, the CDR3 is TGTGCCAGCAGTCTTTACGGGGAGCGTTCAGATACGCAGTATTTT. This codes for CASSLYGERSDTQYF. Together with reference TRBV28 and TRBJ2-3, the CDR3 gives the full variable domain: DVKVTQSSRYLVKRTGEKVFLECVQDMDHENMFWYRQDPGLGLRLIYFSYDVKMKEKGDIPEGYSVSREKKERFSLILESASTNQTSMYLCASSLYGERSDTQYFGPGTRLTVL.

This chain links TRBV21-1 with TRBJ2-5; TRBD2, as called in the table, went unchecked against the DNA. TRBV21-1 is given as a pseudogene. The CDR3 runs to 17 residues. The CDR3 protein is CASSEGLAGDNQETQYF. The CDR3 nucleotides are TGTGCCAGCAGCGAGGGACTAGCGGGGGACAACCAAGAGACCCAGTACTTC.

The chain couples TRBV27 to TRBJ1-2, with D hard to call. Germline V gives CDR1 MNHEY, CDR2 SMNVEV (reference sequence). The CDR3 contains 15 residues. V gave up 2 bases and J gave up 6 bases, with 16 bases separating them. The DNA of the CDR3 is TGTGCCAGCAGTTTAACGCCCGGGCGGGGTAATGGCTACACCTTC. It is translated as CASSLTPGRGNGYTF.

This chain links TRBV6-6 with TRBJ1-1, with unresolved D. The germline V gene has CDR1 MNHNY and CDR2 SVGAGI (reference sequence). V was trimmed by 6 bases and J by 5 bases, leaving 7 bases between them. This CDR3 is 11 amino acids long. This CDR3 is CASRSGTEAFF. The CDR3 region has the DNA TGTGCCAGCAGGTCCGGGACTGAAGCTTTCTTT.

The rearrangement uses TRBV6-6 and TRBJ1-3, with D uncertain. Per the germline V gene, CDR1 is MNHNY and CDR2 is SVGAGI (reference sequence). V dropped 4 bases and J dropped 0 bases, with 10 bases sitting between them. This CDR3 contains 15 residues. This CDR3 reads CASSLMGSSGNTIYF. CDR3 DNA: TGTGCCAGCAGTTTGATGGGGAGCTCTGGAAACACCATATATTTT.